This TCR beta chain was recovered during a study of T cell responses to AZD1222 COVID-19 vaccine (dated by TCRdb to the early 2020s). In the study overall: Because spike-specific TCR depth and breadth did not differ between the two schedules, AZD1222 recipients who got a second dose at roughly 4 weeks were pooled with those who got a second dose at roughly 12 weeks. TCR sequencing covered roughly 230 trial participants: 200 to 210 given two doses of AZD1222 and approximately 25 given two doses of MenACWY control vaccine. Trial participants were enrolled by age into subgroups of 18-55, 56-69 and 70-plus years, and about 150, 27 and 61 TCR-sequenced participants, respectively, were included in these subgroups.

In light of the paper, this sample's time point label describes: baseline before first vaccination. Vaccinee samples came from UK trials COV001 and COV002, including a single-blind randomized controlled phase 2/3 trial of AZD1222 (ChAdOx1 nCoV-19) in healthy adults. For TCRbeta chain sequencing, PBMC samples from trial participants were taken at day 0 and at day 28 after the second dose. Overall study results and their limits: Reportedly, almost half of the unique spike-specific TCRs recognized epitopes lying outside the regions that are mutated in the B.1.351 and B.1.1.7 variants. The vaccine-associated CD4 TCRs covered the entire spike protein, and the dominant responses fell in regions 160-218 and 743-854. Only five to seven AZD1222 recipients were SARS-CoV-2 seropositive at baseline, limiting conclusions about previously exposed vaccinees. Because no day 14 peak-response samples were available, repertoires were characterized only after the peak T cell response. Spike-specific TCR breadth and depth rose significantly after two AZD1222 doses compared with day 0 and with MenACWY recipients. Participants were mostly white British and included more females than males, and it was suggested by the authors that clonal diversity may have been underestimated. In the small 56-69-year group, the increase in depth fell short of significance, most likely because of low power.

The CDR3 regions of human TCRbeta chains were subjected to immunosequencing. Per the source publication's procedure: Repertoire TCRs were matched against a reference library of SARS-CoV-2-specific TCRs generated with the MIRA antigen-specificity platform. Breadth meant the fraction of unique TCRs that were SARS-CoV-2-associated, whereas depth meant the fraction of total T cells that were SARS-CoV-2-associated. Using the MIRA data, every spike-specific TCR was mapped to the spike region that the TCR reacted to and assigned to either a CD4 or a CD8 class. Log10-transformed breadth and depth values were compared by one-way ANOVA with Sidak's multiple comparisons tests. What TCRdb holds here is the immuneACCESS table cut down to in-frame rearrangements. Part of the clones is not present; checked against another copy, under half of the missing clones reflect an unresolved V gene, and the others are unexplained. The V and J calls and clone size are taken from that table; D and trimming were inferred from the DNA. The sample table shows about 120,000 clones, and more than 85% are seen once. Of the sample, 6.5% to 8.5% is held by the ten largest clones.

From the germline V gene (reference sequence), CDR1 is MNHEY and CDR2 is SMNVEV. From cysteine to phenylalanine, the CDR3 is 17 amino acids long. Here the CDR3 DNA is all that survives: 51 bases in frame from base 1. The junction shows trimming of 6 bases on V and 4 bases on J, and the gene matches do not reach 8 bases of it. Regarding this clone: The clone's antigen remains unknown. Base qualities are missing; no much larger clone stands one base away.

The TCR was taken from an adult in good health. Material: peripheral blood, obtained on day 0 of AZD1222 vaccination. The V gene is TRBV27 and the J gene is TRBJ2-1, and TRBD2 matches 14 of the central bases. The CDR3 region has the sequence CASRMTSGRAGYNEQFF. The base sequence is TGTGCCAGCAGGATGACTAGCGGGAGGGCCGGGTACAATGAGCAGTTCTTC.